This T cell receptor (beta chain) was identified in a study of OX40 agonist ivuxolimab in advanced cancers. Study overall: Each patient was given ivuxolimab into a vein every 2 weeks, at 0.01 to 10 mg/kg. A male proportion of about 80% was recorded, with mean age roughly 62 years and range roughly 23 to 79.

With autoimmune disease history or systemic immunosuppression, patients were excluded. TCRdb's copy holds only in-frame clones and misses some; the assay was immunoSEQ multiplex PCR. The sample shows 50,000 or so clones, around 86% of them seen only once. Germline V CDR1 and CDR2: SGHRS, YFSETQ. The CDR3 sequence is 14 residues long. The J segment lost 5 bases and the V segment lost 7 bases, leaving 10 bases of the junction unmatched. This clone was picked up one time. The source material was CD4+ or CD8+ T cells sorted from blood, sampled in a trial of the OX40 agonist ivuxolimab. The chain carries TRBV5-1 and TRBJ2-7, with 9 bases fitting TRBD1. This TCR was recovered from an adult with an advanced solid tumor such as melanoma, head and neck, liver or kidney cancer. Written as DNA, the CDR3 is TGCGCCAGCGCCCCCGGGACAGGGACTGACGAGCAGTACTTC. Translating it yields CASAPGTGTDEQYF.